Below, 25 T cell receptor beta chains from the same sample are listed, as sequenced in a study of OX40 agonist ivuxolimab in advanced cancers. Sequencing was performed with immunoSEQ multiplex PCR; in TCRdb, only in-frame clones are kept and a portion is missing. The sample contains approximately 94,000 clones, approximately 91% of which appear only once. The sequencing used CD4+ or CD8+ T cells sorted from blood, collected in a trial of the OX40 agonist ivuxolimab. Receptors were obtained from an adult with an advanced solid tumor such as melanoma, head and neck, liver or kidney cancer.

The rearrangement joins TRBV27 to TRBJ2-3, with TRBD2 identical over 7 bases. J lost 0 bases, V lost 2 bases, and 5 bases had no gene match. Germline V lookup: CDR1 MNHEY, CDR2 SMNVEV (reference sequence). The CDR3 is made up of 16 amino acids. The CDR3 nucleotides read TGTGCCAGCAGTTTAAGGGCTAGCGGAAGCACAGATACGCAGTATTTT. This sequence encodes CASSLRASGSTDTQYF.

This CDR3 reads CASSGTGEGSNVLTF. CDR3 nucleotides: TGCGCCAGCAGCGGAACAGGGGAAGGGTCCAACGTCCTGACTTTC. The rearrangement uses TRBV5-1 and TRBJ2-6, with TRBD1 matching 7 bases. V shed 4 bases, J shed 8 bases, and the junction held 9 bases outside the gene matches. Per germline, CDR1 SGHRS and CDR2 YFSETQ. The CDR3 totals 15 residues.

This chain uses TRBV5-5 with TRBJ1-4, with D possibly being TRBD1 (5 bases). CDR3 length: 17 amino acids. V gave up 0 bases and J gave up 5 bases, with 17 bases separating them. Per germline, CDR1 SGHKS and CDR2 YYEKEE (reference sequence). DNA of the CDR3: TGTGCCAGCAGCTTGGTTCCGGGGCGAAGAAAAAATGAAAAACTGTTTTTT. Its translation is CASSLVPGRRKNEKLFF.

The chain recombines TRBV5-1 with TRBJ2-2; the match to TRBD1 covers 8 bases. The CDR3 covers 15 residues. V was pared by 4 bases and J by 5 bases, with 7 bases of the junction left unmatched. CDR1 is SGHRS and CDR2 is YFSETQ in the germline V gene. CDR3 DNA: TGCGCCAGCAGCAAACGACAGGGGAGTACCGGGGAGCTGTTTTTT. Protein: CASSKRQGSTGELFF.

Here the CDR3 reads CASSVQGNEQYF. The CDR3 coding sequence is TGTGCCAGCAGTGTACAGGGGAACGAGCAGTACTTC. The chain uses TRBV2 and TRBJ2-7; 7 bases align to TRBD1. This CDR3 has 12 residues. Germline lookup yields CDR1 SNHLY and CDR2 FYNNEI. The junction had 2 bases not matched to a gene; V was cut back by 4 bases and J by 5 bases. The full variable domain, with the rest looked up from reference TRBV2 and TRBJ2-7, is EPEVTQTPSHQVTQMGQEVILRCVPISNHLYFYWYRQILGQKVEFLVSFYNNEISEKSEIFDDQFSVERPDGSNFTLKIRSTKLEDSAMYFCASSVQGNEQYFGPGTRLTVT.

V gene TRBV21-1 combines with J gene TRBJ1-1; the listed D gene, TRBD1, was not tested against the DNA. TRBV21-1 is annotated as a pseudogene. The CDR3 length is 8 residues. The CDR3 sequence is CASGHSLF. As DNA, the CDR3 is TGTGCCAGCGGACACAGCTTATTT.

This clone was seen just once. V and J are TRBV30 and TRBJ1-2; perhaps TRBD1 as D (5 bases). The V end lost 4 bases, the J end lost 4 bases, and 7 bases lay between the germline ends. Germline V lookup: CDR1 GTSNPN, CDR2 SVGIG (reference sequence). This CDR3 has 11 amino acids. The CDR3 here is CAWTGAYGYTF. In DNA, the CDR3 is TGTGCCTGGACCGGGGCCTATGGCTACACCTTC.

The chain couples TRBV19 to TRBJ2-3; 11 nucleotides align to TRBD2. The CDR3 is 19 residues long. The V segment lost 1 base and the J segment 0 bases; nucleotides outside the gene matches: 9. CDR1 is LNHDA, CDR2 SQIVND, per germline (reference sequence). CDR3 nucleotides: TGTGCCAGTAGTATAGCTCTGGCGGTAGCGGGAGGGAGCACAGATACGCAGTATTTT. It encodes CASSIALAVAGGSTDTQYF.

The rearrangement links TRBV19 to TRBJ2-2; tentatively, D is TRBD1 or TRBD2 (6 bases each). The CDR3 is 14 amino acids. The germline V and J ends were trimmed by 10 bases and 6 bases, with 18 bases remaining between them. Germline V gives CDR1 LNHDA, CDR2 SQIVND (reference sequence). CDR3 coding DNA: TGTGCCACCGGGGGCCCCAGGGGTGCCGGGGAGCTGTTTTTT. Amino acids: CATGGPRGAGELFF. The variable domain in full, completed from reference TRBV19 and TRBJ2-2, reads DGGITQSPKYLFRKEGQNVTLSCEQNLNHDAMYWYRQDPGQGLRLIYYSQIVNDFQKGDIAEGYSVSREKKESFPLTVTSAQKNPTAFYLCATGGPRGAGELFFGEGSRLTVL.

V gene TRBV6-6 combines with J gene TRBJ1-1; D is undetermined. Trimming cost V 4 bases and J 1 base, with 16 bases left between them. This CDR3 comprises 16 residues. CDR1 and CDR2 (germline): MNHNY, SVGAGI (reference sequence). Here the CDR3 DNA reads TGTGCCAGCAGTTTCCCCAACTTAGACGGGAACACTGAAGCTTTCTTT. Protein sequence: CASSFPNLDGNTEAFF.

J is TRBJ1-4 and V is TRBV7-9; 8 bases fit TRBD1. This CDR3 region has 15 residues. Per the germline V gene, CDR1 is SEHNR and CDR2 is FQNEAQ (reference sequence). The V and J ends lost 4 bases and 4 bases, in that order; junction bases with no gene match: 5. For the CDR3, the DNA is TGTGCCAGCAGCTCCGGACAGGGACTTAATGAAAAACTGTTTTTT. It encodes CASSSGQGLNEKLFF.

J is TRBJ2-7 and V is TRBV5-1; the D is unclear. The CDR3 is 11 residues long. CDR1 SGHRS and CDR2 YFSETQ come from the germline V gene. V was trimmed by 0 bases and J by 5 bases, leaving 3 bases between them. The CDR3: CASSLEDEQYF. As DNA, the CDR3 is TGCGCCAGCAGCTTGGAGGACGAGCAGTACTTC. Supplemented by reference TRBV5-1 and TRBJ2-7, the full variable domain reads KAGVTQTPRYLIKTRGQQVTLSCSPISGHRSVSWYQQTPGQGLQFLFEYFSETQRNKGNFPGRFSGRQFSNSRSEMNVSTLELGDSALYLCASSLEDEQYFGPGTRLTVT.

The V and J genes are TRBV19 and TRBJ2-1, with 12 bases identical to TRBD2. V shed 6 bases, J shed 0 bases, and the junction held 9 bases outside the gene matches. The CDR3 consists of 18 residues. The germline V gene encodes CDR1 LNHDA and CDR2 SQIVND (reference sequence). Written as DNA, the CDR3 is TGTGCCAGTAGGTCTCTAGCGGGAGGGCTGAGCTCCTACAATGAGCAGTTCTTC. Amino acids: CASRSLAGGLSSYNEQFF.

This chain joins TRBV5-4 and TRBJ1-1; D is uncertain. Trimming removed 0 bases at V and 2 bases at J, with 11 bases between. CDR3 length: 15 amino acids. Germline V gene data show CDR1 as SGHNT and CDR2 as YYREEE (reference sequence). This CDR3 is CASSLAYGRNTEAFF. The DNA for the CDR3 is TGTGCCAGCAGCTTGGCTTACGGCCGAAACACTGAAGCTTTCTTT.

A single count supports this clone. This chain joins TRBV7-3 and TRBJ2-2; D unclear. CDR1 is SGHTA and CDR2 is FQGTGA in the germline V gene. V lost 5 bases to trimming and J lost 4 bases, with 11 bases between them. The CDR3 covers 14 residues. CDR3: CASSPDDFTGELFF. In DNA form, the CDR3 reads TGTGCCAGCAGCCCCGACGACTTCACCGGGGAGCTGTTTTTT.

The CDR3 loop reads CASSVGDTGYEQYF. The CDR3 DNA reads as TGTGCCAGCAGCGTAGGGGACACGGGCTACGAGCAGTACTTC. The chain recombines TRBV9 with TRBJ2-7; D perhaps matches TRBD1 (6 bases). CDR1 and CDR2 from the germline V gene are SGDLS and YYNGEE. Trimming left V 0 bases short and J 3 bases short, with 10 bases between. This CDR3 comprises 14 residues.

The chain couples TRBV28 to TRBJ1-1, with 8 positions matching TRBD1. In germline, CDR1 is MDHEN, CDR2 SYDVKM. V was pared by 3 bases and J by 5 bases, with 11 bases of the junction left unmatched. This CDR3 is built from 16 residues. The CDR3 loop is CASSLLTGGSRTEAFF. The CDR3 nucleotides read TGTGCCAGCAGTTTGCTTACAGGGGGGAGTAGGACTGAAGCTTTCTTT. The variable domain in full, with the rest retrieved from reference TRBV28 and TRBJ1-1, is DVKVTQSSRYLVKRTGEKVFLECVQDMDHENMFWYRQDPGLGLRLIYFSYDVKMKEKGDIPEGYSVSREKKERFSLILESASTNQTSMYLCASSLLTGGSRTEAFFGQGTRLTVV.

The chain combines TRBV11-1 with TRBJ1-2; D ambiguous. Trimming took 1 base from V and 6 from J, leaving 9 bases between them. In germline, CDR1 is SGHAT, CDR2 FQDESV (reference sequence). The CDR3 loop spans 13 amino acids. The DNA of the CDR3 is TGTGCCAGCAGCTTAGGCTCACGGGATGGCTACACCTTC. Translating gives CASSLGSRDGYTF.

The chain employs TRBV6-1 and TRBJ2-1; 13 bases map to TRBD2. V lost 4 bases to trimming and J lost 3 bases; unmatched junction nucleotides: 3. The CDR3 loop spans 16 amino acids. Looked up from germline, CDR1 is MNHNS and CDR2 is SASEGT. CDR3 residues: CASSGGLAGYYNEQFF. CDR3 coding DNA: TGTGCCAGCAGTGGGGGACTAGCGGGGTACTACAATGAGCAGTTCTTC.

The V call is TRBV5-1, the J call TRBJ2-5; 8 bases fit TRBD2. The CDR3 is 13 amino acids. The germline CDR1 and CDR2 sequences are SGHRS and YFSETQ. The trim removed 6 bases at V and 2 bases at J, leaving 3 bases unmatched. CDR3 in amino acids: CASNSGTQETQYF. CDR3 nucleotides: TGCGCCAGCAATAGCGGGACACAAGAGACCCAGTACTTC.

The chain uses TRBV6-1 and TRBJ2-3; 9 nucleotides match TRBD1. The V and J ends lost 6 bases and 6 bases, in that order; junction bases with no gene match: 7. Germline V CDR1 and CDR2: MNHNS, SASEGT. The CDR3 totals 14 residues. The CDR3 DNA reads TGTGCCAGCAGCTTGGACAGGGGTGTGGATACGCAGTATTTT. This translates into CASSLDRGVDTQYF.

This chain links TRBV4-1 with TRBJ1-5, with 7 bases identical to TRBD1. The CDR3 has 15 amino acids. CDR1 and CDR2 from the germline V gene are MGHRA and YSYEKL. V shed 4 bases and J 3 bases; nucleotides not matched to a gene: 6. In DNA form, the CDR3 reads TGCGCCAGCAGCCTGGGACAGAGCTACAATCAGCCCCAGCATTTT. Protein: CASSLGQSYNQPQHF.

The V call is TRBV5-4, the J call TRBJ2-2; D uncertain. Between the trimmed V and J ends, which lost 4 bases and 9 bases, there was a span of 13 bases. CDR1 is SGHNT, CDR2 YYREEE, per germline (reference sequence). CDR3 size: 13 residues. CDR3 amino acids: CASSNDPNRELFF. DNA of the CDR3: TGTGCCAGCAGCAACGACCCGAATCGGGAGCTGTTTTTT.

The V and J genes are TRBV5-1 and TRBJ2-1; 12 positions agree with TRBD2. This CDR3 spans 19 amino acids. Germline V gene data show CDR1 as SGHRS and CDR2 as YFSETQ. Losses at the gene ends were 4 bases for V and 7 bases for J; bases not matched to a gene: 18. This chain's CDR3 is CASSPIARLAGVGWNEQFF. Here the CDR3 DNA reads TGCGCCAGCAGCCCTATAGCTAGACTAGCGGGAGTAGGTTGGAATGAGCAGTTCTTC.

The V gene is TRBV30, the J gene TRBJ1-4; the D is unclear. The CDR3 is 15 residues long. Trimming took 0 bases from V and 6 from J, leaving 14 bases between them. Germline V gives CDR1 GTSNPN, CDR2 SVGIG (reference sequence). CDR3 region: CAWSVLDRRDEKLFF. CDR3 nucleotide sequence: TGTGCCTGGAGTGTACTAGATCGGAGGGATGAAAAACTGTTTTTT. The full variable domain, completed using reference TRBV30 and TRBJ1-4, is SQTIHQWPATLVQPVGSPLSLECTVEGTSNPNLYWYRQAAGRGLQLLFYSVGIGQISSEVPQNLSASRPQDRQFILSSKKLLLSDSGFYLCAWSVLDRRDEKLFFGSGTQLSVL.